This TCR beta chain comes out of a study of blood T cells in healthy people across ages (dated by TCRdb to between 2015 and 2016). Notes on the research overall: In model experiments, template switching captured roughly one uniquely barcoded TCR beta cDNA molecule for every two T cells. The study measured age-related changes in TCR beta repertoire diversity using deep sequencing normalized with unique cDNA molecular identifiers. Donors were grouped into four age groups: young (average roughly 15 years), middle-aged (39), aged (about 60) and long-lived (just over 80). Donors of different ages were randomly distributed across sequencing lanes to avoid experimental bias. Using the same blood draw, the study looked at two additional independent replicas of 1 million unique cDNA reads for two donors, one aged 18 to 30 and the other aged 80 or older. What the research found in general, with its limitations: Compared with the aged group, more naive CD4+ T cells, fewer expanded clones and increased TCR diversity were shown by the long-lived group, suggesting age selection. Observed TCR beta diversity correlated strongly with the percentage of naive T cells measured by flow cytometry. Because donor CMV infection status was unknown, age-related changes in expanded clonotypes were potentially confounded. Estimates of total diversity based on one million sequenced T cells were regarded as lower bounds and as underestimates. Observed TCR beta diversity per million T cells fell roughly linearly with age, and a significant reduction was already apparent by age around 40. Since profiling was done on bulk unsorted PBMCs, naive and antigen-experienced compartments could not be conclusively compared.

Library preparation employed 5' RACE. A second PCR of about 6 to 12 cycles was run with a J-beta primer mix and a sample-barcoded 5' primer. Each TCR beta cDNA molecule received a unique molecular identifier from a template-switch 5' adaptor carrying 12 random nucleotides. At least 3 million CDR3-containing paired-end reads were obtained from each sample. First-strand cDNA synthesis was performed from all RNA using the Mint cDNA synthesis kit, with priming by a TRBC-specific oligonucleotide. Following uracil-DNA glycosylase treatment, a first 18-cycle PCR with universal primers M1SS and BC2_uni_R was performed on all cDNA. The original methods were these. For normalization, 1 million high-quality reads, each with a distinct molecular identifier, were randomly selected from each sample. Reads sharing molecular identifiers were discarded rather than binned into consensus sequences. MiTCR, with a Q25 quality threshold and the strictest error-elimination algorithm, was used for CDR3 identification, clonotype clustering and error correction. A nonparametric unseen species model using Euler transformation provided a lower-bound estimate of total TCR beta diversity. TCRdb reprocessing: public reads trimmed at Q25 with fastp, clones called with MiXCR, in-frame beta chains kept. Each CDR3 protein gets just one entry, which takes the most common genes and DNA from the rows behind it. In this record, the V and J calls reflect TCRdb's handling and not the investigators' own analysis. The sample contains roughly 1.9 million distinct CDR3 sequences, 35% to 50% of them found a single time. The ten largest make up 20% to 25% of the sample.

Regarding this clonotype: Its antigen remains unidentified. No base qualities exist here, and no much larger clone lies one base off it.

The germline V gene (reference sequence) specifies SEHNR as CDR1 and FQNEAQ as CDR2. Trimming accounts for 5 bases at V and 2 bases at J, while the number of junction bases matched to no gene is 5. From cysteine to phenylalanine, the CDR3 is 15 amino acids long. Only CDR3 DNA is held: 45 bases, read in frame from base 1. Systemically healthy Caucasian individuals from Russia, over 30 in total and aged about 6 to 95 years, were included as donors. About 9.8 milliliters of peripheral blood were drawn from each donor into EDTA-treated Vacutainer tubes. Ficoll-Paque density-gradient centrifugation was used to isolate PBMCs, with at least 6 million per sample. Total RNA was extracted from PBMCs with Trizol reagent, with at least 6 micrograms obtained per sample. Naive CD45RAhigh/CD27high T cell percentages were measured by flow cytometry on a PBMC aliquot from every donor.

The sequence derives from a human donor in good health. The specimen was blood. The sequence joins TRBV7-9 to TRBJ1-5; TRBD1 fits 8 bases in the junction. In nucleotide form, the sequence is TGTGCCAGCAGCAGGGACAGGATGGGCAATCAGCCCCAGCATTTT. Its protein product is CASSRDRMGNQPQHF.